This TCR beta chain was captured in a study of response to subunit inactivated influenza vaccine. The CDR3 length is 14 residues. With 0 bases removed from V and 7 bases from J, the gap between germline ends came to 12 bases. Germline CDR1 is SGHTA and CDR2 is FQGNSA. This clonotype was counted between two and nine times. As yet, its antigen is unknown. Study-wide points: The authors proposed limited new T cell recruitment per seasonal influenza vaccination.

Using its own MiXCR run on the RT-PCR reads, TCRdb lists one record per CDR3 protein. The sample has around 850,000 distinct CDR3 sequences, approximately 17% seen once. This specimen was PBMCs from blood, taken roughly 5 days after vaccination. This clonotype was sampled from a man aged 50-59 years who received an inactivated influenza vaccine. The chain combines TRBV7-2 with TRBJ1-1, with D possibly TRBD1 on 5 matching bases. The CDR3 bases are TGTGCCAGCAGCTTAGCGAGGGGAAGTGGTGAAGCTTTCTTT. Encoded protein: CASSLARGSGEAFF.